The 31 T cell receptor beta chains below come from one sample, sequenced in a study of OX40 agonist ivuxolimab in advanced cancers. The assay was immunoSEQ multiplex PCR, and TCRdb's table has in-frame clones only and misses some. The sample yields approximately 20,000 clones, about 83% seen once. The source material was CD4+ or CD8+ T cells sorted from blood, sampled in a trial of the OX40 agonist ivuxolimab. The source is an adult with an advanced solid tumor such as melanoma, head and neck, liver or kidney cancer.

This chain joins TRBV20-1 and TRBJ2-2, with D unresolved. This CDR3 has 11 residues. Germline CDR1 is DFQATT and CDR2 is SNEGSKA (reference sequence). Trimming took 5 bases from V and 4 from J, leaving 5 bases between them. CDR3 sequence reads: CSAAGTGELFF. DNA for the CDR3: TGCAGTGCTGCAGGCACCGGGGAGCTGTTTTTT.

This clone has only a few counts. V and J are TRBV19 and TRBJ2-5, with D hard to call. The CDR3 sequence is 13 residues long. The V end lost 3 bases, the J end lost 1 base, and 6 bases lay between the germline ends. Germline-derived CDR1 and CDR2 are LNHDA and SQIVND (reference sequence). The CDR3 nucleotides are TGTGCCAGTAGTATTACGGCCCAAGAGACCCAGTACTTC. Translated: CASSITAQETQYF.

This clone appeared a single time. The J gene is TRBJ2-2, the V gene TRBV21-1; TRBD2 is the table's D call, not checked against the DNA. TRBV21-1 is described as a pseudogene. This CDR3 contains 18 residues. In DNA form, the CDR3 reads TGTGCCAGCAGGCGGGGGACAACCGGGTGGTTCGACACCGGGGAGCTGTTTTTT. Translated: CASRRGTTGWFDTGELFF.

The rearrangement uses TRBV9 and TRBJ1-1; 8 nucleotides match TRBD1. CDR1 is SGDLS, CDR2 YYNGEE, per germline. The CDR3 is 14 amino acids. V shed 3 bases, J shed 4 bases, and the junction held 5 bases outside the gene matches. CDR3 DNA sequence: TGTGCCAGCAGCGGACAGGGGTGGGGCACTGAAGCTTTCTTT. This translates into CASSGQGWGTEAFF.

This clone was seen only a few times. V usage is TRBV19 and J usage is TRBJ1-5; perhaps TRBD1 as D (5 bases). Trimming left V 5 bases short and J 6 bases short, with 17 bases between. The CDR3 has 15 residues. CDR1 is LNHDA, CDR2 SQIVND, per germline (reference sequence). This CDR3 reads CASSHGGVGPQPQHF. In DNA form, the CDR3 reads TGTGCCAGTAGTCACGGGGGTGTAGGGCCTCAGCCCCAGCATTTT.

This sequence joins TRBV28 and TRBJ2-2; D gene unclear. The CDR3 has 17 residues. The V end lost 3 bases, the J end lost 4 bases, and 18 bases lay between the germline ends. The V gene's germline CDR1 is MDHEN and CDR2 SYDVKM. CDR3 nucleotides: TGTGCCAGCAGTTTCCCTTCGACAAAGGGTCGCACCGGGGAGCTGTTTTTT. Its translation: CASSFPSTKGRTGELFF. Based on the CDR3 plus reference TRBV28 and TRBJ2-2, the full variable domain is DVKVTQSSRYLVKRTGEKVFLECVQDMDHENMFWYRQDPGLGLRLIYFSYDVKMKEKGDIPEGYSVSREKKERFSLILESASTNQTSMYLCASSFPSTKGRTGELFFGEGSRLTVL.

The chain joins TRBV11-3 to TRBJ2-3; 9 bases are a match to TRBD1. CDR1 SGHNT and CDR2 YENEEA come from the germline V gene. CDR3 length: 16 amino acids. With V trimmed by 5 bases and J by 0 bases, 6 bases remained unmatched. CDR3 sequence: CASSPPDRGSTDTQYF. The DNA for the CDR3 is TGTGCCAGCAGCCCGCCGGACAGGGGTAGCACAGATACGCAGTATTTT. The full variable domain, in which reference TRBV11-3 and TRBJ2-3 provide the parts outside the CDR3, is EAGVVQSPRYKIIEKKQPVAFWCNPISGHNTLYWYLQNLGQGPELLIRYENEEAVDDSQLPKDRFSAERLKGVDSTLKIQPAELGDSAVYLCASSPPDRGSTDTQYFGPGTRLTVL.

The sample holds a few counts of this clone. CDR3 nucleotides: TGTGCCAGCAGCTTAGGAGGACAGGGCGACTTGGGCACTGAAGCTTTCTTT. Protein sequence: CASSLGGQGDLGTEAFF. The chain couples TRBV5-6 to TRBJ1-1, with 8 bases that match TRBD1. The CDR3 contains 17 residues. J lost 4 bases, V lost 2 bases, and 13 bases had no gene match. CDR1 and CDR2 (germline): SGHDT, YYEEEE.

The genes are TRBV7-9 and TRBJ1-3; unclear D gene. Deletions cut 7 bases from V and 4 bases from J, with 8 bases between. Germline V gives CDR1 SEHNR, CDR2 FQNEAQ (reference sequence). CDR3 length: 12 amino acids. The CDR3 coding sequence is TGTGCCAGCATCCTAGGGGGAAACACCATATATTTT. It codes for CASILGGNTIYF.

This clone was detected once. The CDR3 spells CASSLAGIPNQETQYF. CDR3 bases: TGTGCCAGCAGCTTAGCGGGCATTCCGAACCAAGAGACCCAGTACTTC. The V and J genes are TRBV5-8 and TRBJ2-5; possibly TRBD2 for D (6 bases). CDR3 size: 16 residues. V dropped 2 bases and J dropped 0 bases, with 14 bases sitting between them. Per the germline V gene, CDR1 is SGHTS and CDR2 is YDEGEE.

This chain's CDR3 is CASSSTGTVNEKLFF. The CDR3 DNA reads as TGTGCCAGCAGCTCAACCGGGACAGTTAATGAAAAACTGTTTTTT. The chain links TRBV5-6 to TRBJ1-4, with 7 bases matching TRBD1. The CDR3 extends over 15 amino acids. Germline V lookup: CDR1 SGHDT, CDR2 YYEEEE. J lost 4 bases, V lost 3 bases, and 6 bases had no gene match.

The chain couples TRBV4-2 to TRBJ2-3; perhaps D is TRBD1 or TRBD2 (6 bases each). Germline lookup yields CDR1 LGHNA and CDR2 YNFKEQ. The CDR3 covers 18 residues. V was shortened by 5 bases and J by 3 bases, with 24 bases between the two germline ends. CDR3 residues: CASSVTPLVGGRTDTQYF. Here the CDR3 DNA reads TGTGCCAGCAGCGTTACTCCTTTAGTGGGGGGCCGAACAGATACGCAGTATTTT.

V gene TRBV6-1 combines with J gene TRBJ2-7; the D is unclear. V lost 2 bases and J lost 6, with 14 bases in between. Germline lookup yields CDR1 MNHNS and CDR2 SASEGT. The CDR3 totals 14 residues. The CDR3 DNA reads TGTGCCAGCAGTGAATATATGACCTCTCCCGAGCAGTACTTC. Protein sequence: CASSEYMTSPEQYF.

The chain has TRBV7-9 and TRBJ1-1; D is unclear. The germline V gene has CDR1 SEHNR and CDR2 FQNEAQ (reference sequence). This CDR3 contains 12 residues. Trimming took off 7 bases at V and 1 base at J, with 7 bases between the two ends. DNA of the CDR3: TGTGCCAGCACCCTAGGGAACACTGAAGCTTTCTTT. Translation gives CASTLGNTEAFF.

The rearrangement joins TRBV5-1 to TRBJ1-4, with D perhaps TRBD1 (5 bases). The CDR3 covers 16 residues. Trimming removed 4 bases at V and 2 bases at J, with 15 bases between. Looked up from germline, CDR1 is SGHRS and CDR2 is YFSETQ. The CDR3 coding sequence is TGCGCCAGCAGCCTCCTCCCCGGGACCACTAATGAAAAACTGTTTTTT. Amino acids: CASSLLPGTTNEKLFF.

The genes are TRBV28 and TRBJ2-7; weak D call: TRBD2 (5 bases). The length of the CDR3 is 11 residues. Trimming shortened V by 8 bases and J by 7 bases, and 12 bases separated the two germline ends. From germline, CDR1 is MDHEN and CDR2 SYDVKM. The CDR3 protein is CASEGRGEQYF. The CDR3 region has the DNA TGTGCCAGCGAGGGTAGAGGGGAGCAGTACTTC. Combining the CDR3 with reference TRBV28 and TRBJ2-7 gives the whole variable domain DVKVTQSSRYLVKRTGEKVFLECVQDMDHENMFWYRQDPGLGLRLIYFSYDVKMKEKGDIPEGYSVSREKKERFSLILESASTNQTSMYLCASEGRGEQYFGPGTRLTVT.

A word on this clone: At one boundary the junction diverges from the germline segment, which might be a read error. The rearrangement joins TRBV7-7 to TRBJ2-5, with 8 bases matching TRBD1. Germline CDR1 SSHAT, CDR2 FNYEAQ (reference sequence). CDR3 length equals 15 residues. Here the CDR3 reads CASSLGTGPQETQYF. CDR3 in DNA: TGTGCTAGCAGCTTGGGGACAGGCCCGCAAGAGACCCAGTACTTC.

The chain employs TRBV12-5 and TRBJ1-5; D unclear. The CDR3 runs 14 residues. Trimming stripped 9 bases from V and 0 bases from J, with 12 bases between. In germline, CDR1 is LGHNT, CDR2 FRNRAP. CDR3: CARARVYSNQPQHF. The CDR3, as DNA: TGTGCTAGGGCCCGGGTGTATAGCAATCAGCCCCAGCATTTT.

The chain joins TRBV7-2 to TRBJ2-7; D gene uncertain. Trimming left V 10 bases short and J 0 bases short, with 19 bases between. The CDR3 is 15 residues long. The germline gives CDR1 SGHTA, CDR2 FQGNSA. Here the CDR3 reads CATRTLGPDSYEQYF. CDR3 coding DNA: TGTGCCACCCGGACCCTCGGACCTGACTCCTACGAGCAGTACTTC.

The CDR3 bases are TGTGCCAGCAGTAAAGGGGGGGGGCCCCCTCAGCAGTACTTC. Protein: CASSKGGGPPQQYF. The gene calls are TRBV7-9 and TRBJ2-7; a weak D match, TRBD2 (7 bases). CDR1 and CDR2 from the germline V gene are SEHNR and FQNEAQ (reference sequence). CDR3 length: 14 residues. Trimming took off 6 bases at V and 8 bases at J, with 20 bases between the two ends.

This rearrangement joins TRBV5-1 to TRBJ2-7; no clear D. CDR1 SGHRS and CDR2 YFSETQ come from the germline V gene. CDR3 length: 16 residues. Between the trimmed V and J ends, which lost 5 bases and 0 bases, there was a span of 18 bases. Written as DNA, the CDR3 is TGCGCCAGCAGTCCGCCCTTGGTGGAGAGCTCCTACGAGCAGTACTTC. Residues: CASSPPLVESSYEQYF.

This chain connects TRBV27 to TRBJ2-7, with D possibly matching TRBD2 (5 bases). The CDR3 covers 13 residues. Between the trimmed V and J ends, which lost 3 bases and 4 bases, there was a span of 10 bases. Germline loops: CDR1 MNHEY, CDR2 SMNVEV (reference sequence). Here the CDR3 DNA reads TGTGCCAGCAGTTTTCTTTCGGGGTACGAGCAGTACTTC. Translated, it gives CASSFLSGYEQYF.

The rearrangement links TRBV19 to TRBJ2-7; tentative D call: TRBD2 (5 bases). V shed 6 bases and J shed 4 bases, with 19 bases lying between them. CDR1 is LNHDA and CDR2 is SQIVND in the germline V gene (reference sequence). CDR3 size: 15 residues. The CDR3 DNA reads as TGTGCCAGTAGCCCCTTTAAGACGGGGATTTACGAGCAGTACTTC. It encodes CASSPFKTGIYEQYF.

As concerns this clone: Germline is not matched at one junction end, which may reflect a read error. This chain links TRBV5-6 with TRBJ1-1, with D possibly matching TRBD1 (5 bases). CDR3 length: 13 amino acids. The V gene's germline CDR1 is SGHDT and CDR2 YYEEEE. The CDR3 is CASSPGGYTEALF. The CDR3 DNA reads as TGTGCCAGCAGCCCTGGGGGGTACACTGAAGCTCTCTTT.

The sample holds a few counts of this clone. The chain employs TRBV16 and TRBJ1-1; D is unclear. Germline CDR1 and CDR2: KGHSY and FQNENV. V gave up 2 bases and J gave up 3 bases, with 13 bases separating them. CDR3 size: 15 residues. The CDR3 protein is CASSQALAAYTEAFF. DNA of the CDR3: TGTGCCAGCAGCCAAGCTTTGGCAGCCTACACTGAAGCTTTCTTT.

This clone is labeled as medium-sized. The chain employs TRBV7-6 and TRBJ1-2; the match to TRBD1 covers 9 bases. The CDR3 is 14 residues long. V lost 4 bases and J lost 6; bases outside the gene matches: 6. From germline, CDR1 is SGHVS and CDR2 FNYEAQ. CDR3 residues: CASSSGQGIHGYTF. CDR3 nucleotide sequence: TGTGCCAGCAGCTCCGGACAGGGGATACATGGCTACACCTTC. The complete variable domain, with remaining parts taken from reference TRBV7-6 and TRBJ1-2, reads GAGVSQSPRYKVTKRGQDVALRCDPISGHVSLYWYRQALGQGPEFLTYFNYEAQQDKSGLPNDRFSAERPEGSISTLTIQRTEQRDSAMYRCASSSGQGIHGYTFGSGTRLTVV.

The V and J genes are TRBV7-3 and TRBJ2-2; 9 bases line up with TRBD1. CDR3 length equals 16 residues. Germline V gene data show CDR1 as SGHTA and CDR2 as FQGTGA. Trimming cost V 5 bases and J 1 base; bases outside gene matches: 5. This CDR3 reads CASSMDRGLNTGELFF. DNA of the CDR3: TGTGCCAGCAGCATGGACAGGGGTCTGAACACCGGGGAGCTGTTTTTT.

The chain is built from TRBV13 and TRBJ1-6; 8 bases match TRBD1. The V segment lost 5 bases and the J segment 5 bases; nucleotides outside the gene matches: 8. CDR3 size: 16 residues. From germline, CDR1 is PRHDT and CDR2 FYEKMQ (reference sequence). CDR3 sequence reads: CASSLTPTGDNSPLHF. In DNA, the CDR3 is TGTGCCAGCAGCCTCACCCCGACAGGGGATAATTCACCCCTCCACTTT.

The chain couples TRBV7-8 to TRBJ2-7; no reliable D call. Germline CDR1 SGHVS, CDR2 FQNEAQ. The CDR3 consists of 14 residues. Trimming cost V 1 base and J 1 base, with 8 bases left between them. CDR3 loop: CASSLGPGSYEQYF. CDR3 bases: TGTGCCAGCAGCTTAGGGCCGGGTTCCTACGAGCAGTACTTC.

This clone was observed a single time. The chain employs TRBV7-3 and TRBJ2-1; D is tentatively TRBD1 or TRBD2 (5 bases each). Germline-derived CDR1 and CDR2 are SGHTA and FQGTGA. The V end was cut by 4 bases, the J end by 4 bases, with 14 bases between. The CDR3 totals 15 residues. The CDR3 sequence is CASSSLGGEYNEQFF. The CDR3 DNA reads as TGTGCCAGCAGCTCACTTGGGGGTGAATACAATGAGCAGTTCTTC.

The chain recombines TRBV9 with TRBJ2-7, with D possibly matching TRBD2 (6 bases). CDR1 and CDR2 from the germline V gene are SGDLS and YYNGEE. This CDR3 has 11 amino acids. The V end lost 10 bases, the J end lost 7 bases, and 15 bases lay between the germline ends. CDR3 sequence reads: CARGREGEQYF. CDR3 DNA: TGTGCCCGTGGGCGGGAAGGTGAGCAGTACTTC.